This T cell receptor beta chain was identified during a study of blood T cells in healthy people across ages. The extraction recovered at least 6 micrograms of total RNA per sample. Alongside a J-beta primer mix, a sample-barcoded 5' primer served in a second PCR lasting about 7 to 12 cycles. A single record per CDR3 protein comes from TCRdb applying MiXCR to the 5' RACE reads. This sample has roughly 680,000 distinct CDR3 sequences, with under 25% found just once. This clonotype was picked up a small number of times. The CDR3 is 16 residues long. The V and J ends lost 7 bases and 4 bases respectively, with 23 bases between them. Germline CDR1 is SQVTM and CDR2 is ANQGSEA.

Specimen: blood. The J gene is TRBJ2-1, the V gene TRBV29-1; possibly TRBD2 for D (6 bases). This sequence originates from a man in his sixties or seventies in good health. The CDR3: CSAASPLAEKYNEQFF. CDR3 coding DNA: TGCAGCGCCGCCTCCCCACTAGCTGAAAAATACAATGAGCAGTTCTTC.